A selection of T cell receptor beta chains follows, all from one sample in a study of blood T cell repertoires in COVID-19. Profiling relied on immunoSEQ multiplex PCR, and the TCRdb table lists in-frame clones only, not all of them. The table lists under 65,000 clones, about nine tenths of them singletons. The sequencing input was peripheral blood. The origin of the receptors is a woman of 80 years or more with COVID-19, enrolled during active disease. The CDR3 runs from the conserved cysteine through the conserved F or W. D genes are given only for firm matches. Clone size is given for some rows only: seen once, a few or many times, or a class if the clone is expanded.

D gene	V gene	clone size	J gene	CDR3 protein	CDR3 DNA
NA	TRBV19	NA	TRBJ1-5	CASTIKRAGILYQPQHF	TGTGCCAGTACCATAAAGCGGGCGGGGATCCTTTATCAGCCCCAGCATTTT
NA	TRBV4-1	NA	TRBJ1-1	CASSPGGWGLGEAFF	TGCGCCAGCAGCCCCGGGGGGTGGGGGCTGGGTGAAGCTTTCTTT
NA	TRBV19	NA	TRBJ2-7	CASSMQGNYEQYF	TGTGCCAGTAGTATGCAGGGGAACTACGAGCAGTACTTC
TRBD1	TRBV2	NA	TRBJ2-2	CASCGQGNTGELFF	TGTGCCAGCTGTGGACAGGGAAACACCGGGGAGCTGTTTTTT
NA	TRBV6-1	NA	TRBJ1-5	CASSERTVQPQHF	TGTGCCAGCAGTGAGAGGACAGTTCAGCCCCAGCATTTT
NA	TRBV6-1	NA	TRBJ1-1	CASSDDSNTEAFF	TGTGCCAGCAGTGATGACAGTAACACTGAAGCTTTCTTT
NA	TRBV18	few	TRBJ2-7	CASSPGTGNYEQYF	TGTGCCAGCTCGCCGGGAACAGGGAACTACGAGCAGTACTTC
NA	TRBV5-1	NA	TRBJ2-7	CASSVGDGTYEQYF	TGCGCCAGCAGCGTCGGAGACGGAACCTACGAGCAGTACTTC
TRBD1	TRBV7-6	once	TRBJ2-5	CASSLGTGRQETQYF	TGTGCCAGCAGCTTAGGGACAGGTCGACAAGAGACCCAGTACTTC
NA	TRBV2	NA	TRBJ2-7	CASSELGYYEQYF	TGTGCCAGCAGTGAACTAGGTTACTACGAGCAGTACTTC
NA	TRBV3-1/TRBV3-2	few	TRBJ1-2	CASSQDTGQGYGYTF	TGTGCCAGCAGCCAAGATACCGGGCAGGGCTATGGCTACACCTTC
TRBD2	TRBV27	NA	TRBJ2-7	CASSSTSGRYEQYF	TGTGCCAGCAGTTCGACTAGCGGACGCTACGAGCAGTACTTC
NA	TRBV14	NA	TRBJ1-1	CASTDMGHQYTEAFF	TGTGCCAGCACCGACATGGGACACCAGTACACTGAAGCTTTCTTT
TRBD1	TRBV29-1	NA	TRBJ2-1	CSVHRGSGEQFF	TGCAGCGTACACAGGGGGTCCGGTGAGCAGTTCTTC
TRBD1	TRBV24-1	NA	TRBJ1-1	CATSDSRGAFF	TGTGCCACCAGTGACTCCAGGGGGGCTTTCTTT
NA	TRBV15	NA	TRBJ1-5	CATSRGSGPFQPQHF	TGTGCCACCAGCAGAGGTAGCGGACCTTTTCAGCCCCAGCATTTT
TRBD1	TRBV11-2	once	TRBJ1-3	CASSSAGTGWGNTIYF	TGTGCCAGCAGCTCAGCCGGGACAGGGTGGGGAAACACCATATATTTT
TRBD2	TRBV9	once	TRBJ2-3	CASSVVGGGATDTQYF	TGTGCCAGCAGCGTAGTGGGCGGGGGGGCAACAGATACGCAGTATTTT
TRBD2	TRBV7-2	NA	TRBJ2-7	CASSSLAGGSYEQYF	TGTGCCAGCAGCTCGCTAGCGGGGGGTTCCTACGAGCAGTACTTC
TRBD2	TRBV5-1	NA	TRBJ2-5	CASSWYRLAGDQETQYF	TGCGCCAGCAGCTGGTATCGACTAGCGGGGGACCAAGAGACCCAGTACTTC
NA	TRBV12-3/TRBV12-4	NA	TRBJ1-1	CASSSGQNTEAFF	TGTGCCAGCAGTTCCGGACAGAACACTGAAGCTTTCTTT
NA	TRBV6-5	NA	TRBJ1-5	CASSHGRGPHQPQHF	TGTGCCAGCAGCCACGGCAGGGGCCCCCATCAGCCCCAGCATTTT
TRBD2	TRBV18	NA	TRBJ2-7	CASTGLASGEQYF	TGTGCCAGCACGGGACTAGCGTCGGGCGAGCAGTACTTC
TRBD1	TRBV29-1	NA	TRBJ1-3	CSVVGTAGNTIYF	TGCAGCGTTGTGGGGACAGCTGGAAACACCATATATTTT
TRBD1	TRBV6-5	NA	TRBJ1-2	CASSYYRGDYGYTF	TGTGCCAGCAGTTACTACAGGGGGGACTATGGCTACACCTTC
NA	TRBV7-6	NA	TRBJ1-5	CAIANSNQPQHF	TGTGCCATTGCGAATAGCAATCAGCCCCAGCATTTT
TRBD2	TRBV12-3/TRBV12-4	NA	TRBJ2-1	CASRASGNNEQFF	TGTGCCAGCAGGGCTAGCGGAAACAATGAGCAGTTCTTC
NA	TRBV2	few	TRBJ1-5	CASSLESAGNQPQHF	TGTGCCAGCAGTTTAGAATCCGCTGGCAATCAGCCCCAGCATTTT
TRBD1	TRBV5-8	NA	TRBJ2-7	CASSSDRGVFYEQYF	TGTGCCAGCAGCTCCGACAGGGGGGTTTTCTACGAGCAGTACTTC
TRBD1	TRBV18	NA	TRBJ2-1	CASSPLGRTGEQFF	TGTGCCAGCTCACCATTAGGGCGGACAGGTGAGCAGTTCTTC
NA	TRBV19	NA	TRBJ1-1	CASSSATGFNTEAFF	TGTGCCAGTAGTTCCGCGACAGGCTTCAACACTGAAGCTTTCTTT
NA	TRBV12-3/TRBV12-4	NA	TRBJ1-2	CASSPDKNYGYTF	TGTGCCAGCAGCCCCGACAAGAACTATGGCTACACCTTC
TRBD2	TRBV11-3	NA	TRBJ2-1	CASSFGGVYNEQFF	TGTGCCAGCAGCTTCGGGGGGGTGTACAATGAGCAGTTCTTC
NA	TRBV5-1	NA	TRBJ2-1	CASSPGGTAGREQFF	TGCGCCAGCAGCCCGGGGGGCACTGCGGGTCGGGAGCAGTTCTTC